Listed below are T cell receptor beta chains from one sample, sequenced in a study of Graves' ophthalmopathy and Graves' hyperthyroidism. TCRdb analysed the multiplex PCR reads with MiXCR anew, one entry per CDR3 protein. Here the sample spans hundreds of thousands of distinct CDR3 sequences, 35% to 50% being singletons. Sequences were obtained from peripheral blood. The source is an adult man with Graves' ophthalmopathy. CDR3s include the opening cysteine and the closing phenylalanine or tryptophan. Fields, in order: D gene, J gene, V gene, clone size, CDR3 protein, CDR3 DNA. D genes are given only for firm matches. Clone size is shown for a subset of rows, as once, few, many or a class of expanded clone.

D gene: .
J gene: TRBJ2-2
V gene: TRBV18
clone size: few
CDR3 protein: CASSPMRRSTGELFF
CDR3 DNA: TGTGCCAGCTCACCTATGCGACGGTCCACCGGGGAGCTGTTTTTT

D gene: TRBD2
J gene: TRBJ2-7
V gene: TRBV20-1
clone size: .
CDR3 protein: CSAEHRTSVYEQYF
CDR3 DNA: TGCAGTGCTGAACATAGGACTAGTGTATACGAGCAGTACTTC

D gene: .
J gene: TRBJ2-5
V gene: TRBV9
clone size: many
CDR3 protein: CASSVERATDNQETQYF
CDR3 DNA: TGTGCCAGCAGCGTAGAGAGGGCGACAGACAACCAAGAGACCCAGTACTTC

D gene: TRBD1
J gene: TRBJ1-2
V gene: TRBV29-1
clone size: many
CDR3 protein: CSVGQGFLGGYTF
CDR3 DNA: TGCAGCGTCGGACAGGGGTTTTTAGGTGGCTACACCTTC

D gene: .
J gene: TRBJ1-6
V gene: TRBV5-4
clone size: .
CDR3 protein: CASSRWDINSPLHF
CDR3 DNA: TGTGCCAGCAGCCGTTGGGACATCAATTCACCCCTCCACTTT

D gene: .
J gene: TRBJ2-7
V gene: TRBV10-3
clone size: many
CDR3 protein: CAISRDPAYEQYF
CDR3 DNA: TGTGCCATCAGCAGGGACCCAGCCTACGAGCAGTACTTC

D gene: TRBD2
J gene: TRBJ2-1
V gene: TRBV2
clone size: few
CDR3 protein: CAKYGGGANEQFF
CDR3 DNA: TGTGCCAAATATGGCGGGGGGGCGAATGAGCAGTTCTTC

D gene: TRBD2
J gene: TRBJ2-5
V gene: TRBV7-9
clone size: .
CDR3 protein: CASSFGGARGGQETQYF
CDR3 DNA: TGTGCCAGCAGCTTTGGCGGGGCGCGGGGGGGGCAAGAGACCCAGTACTTC

D gene: TRBD1
J gene: TRBJ1-2
V gene: TRBV19
clone size: many
CDR3 protein: CASSTRTGGYGYTF
CDR3 DNA: TGTGCCAGTAGTACCCGGACAGGGGGCTATGGCTACACCTTC

D gene: .
J gene: TRBJ2-2
V gene: TRBV12-5
clone size: .
CDR3 protein: CASGLSGSIGELFF
CDR3 DNA: TGTGCTAGTGGTTTGTCGGGGAGTATCGGGGAGCTGTTTTTT